A selection of T cell receptor beta chains follows, all from one sample in a study of blood T cell repertoires in COVID-19. The repertoire was sequenced with immunoSEQ multiplex PCR; TCRdb's copy has only in-frame clones and lacks some. The sample has approximately 200,000 clones, 80% to 85% seen once. Sequenced sample: peripheral blood. Receptors originate from a woman aged 55-69 years who had recovered from COVID-19. Both conserved end residues are part of each CDR3. Fields, in order: D gene, clone size, V gene, J gene, CDR3 protein, CDR3 DNA. D genes are given only for firm matches. Size tells how often a clone was seen (once, few, many) or the class of an expanded clone, and some rows leave it out.

>-|-|TRBV6-6|TRBJ1-2
CASSSNREEGYGYTF
TGTGCCAGCAGTTCTAACAGGGAAGAGGGCTATGGCTACACCTTC
>-|-|TRBV2|TRBJ2-3
CASSEAASSTDTQYF
TGTGCCAGCAGTGAAGCGGCCTCTAGCACAGATACGCAGTATTTT
>TRBD1|-|TRBV27|TRBJ2-7
CASSPGTVRSYEQYF
TGTGCCAGCAGCCCCGGGACAGTCAGGTCCTACGAGCAGTACTTC
>TRBD2|-|TRBV3-1/TRBV3-2|TRBJ2-2
CASSRRGLAGYTGELFF
TGTGCCAGCAGCCGCAGGGGACTAGCGGGATACACCGGGGAGCTGTTTTTT
>-|-|TRBV6-6|TRBJ2-2
CASSTGRQEPTGELFF
TGTGCCAGCAGTACAGGTCGACAGGAGCCCACCGGGGAGCTGTTTTTT
>TRBD1|-|TRBV27|TRBJ1-2
CASSLPRDRGNYGYTF
TGTGCCAGCAGTTTACCCCGGGACAGGGGGAACTATGGCTACACCTTC
>TRBD2|-|TRBV5-1|TRBJ2-1
CASSWAGTSECNEQFF
TGCGCCAGCAGCTGGGCAGGGACTAGCGAGTGCAATGAGCAGTTCTTC
>-|-|TRBV2|TRBJ1-6
CASSDSVGSPLHF
TGTGCCAGCAGTGATTCGGTTGGTTCACCCCTCCACTTT
>-|-|TRBV21-1|TRBJ1-5
CASSKAAGYSNQPQHF
TGTGCCAGCAGCAAAGCTGCAGGGTATAGCAATCAGCCCCAGCATTTT
>TRBD1|-|TRBV7-2|TRBJ2-5
CASSVGTGGMETQYF
TGTGCCAGCAGCGTTGGGACAGGGGGCATGGAGACCCAGTACTTC
>TRBD1|-|TRBV19|TRBJ1-1
CASSAGQGTTEAFF
TGTGCCAGTAGTGCCGGACAGGGGACCACTGAAGCTTTCTTT
>TRBD2|once|TRBV27|TRBJ2-5
CASSLRRGGGETQYF
TGTGCCAGCAGTTTGAGGCGGGGCGGGGGGGAGACCCAGTACTTC
>-|-|TRBV2|TRBJ2-7
CASTRTLITTDLEQYF
TGTGCCAGCACTAGGACTTTGATTACTACAGACTTGGAGCAGTACTTC
>TRBD1|-|TRBV6-1|TRBJ1-5
CASTGTGGGNQPQHF
TGTGCCAGTACCGGGACAGGGGGCGGCAATCAGCCCCAGCATTTT
>TRBD1|-|TRBV6-5|TRBJ1-2
CASRLDRGPGYTF
TGTGCCAGCAGACTAGACAGGGGGCCTGGCTACACCTTC
>TRBD2|-|TRBV11-2|TRBJ2-5
CASSSAPTSGSQETQYF
TGTGCCAGCAGCTCAGCTCCGACTAGCGGATCGCAAGAGACCCAGTACTTC
>-|-|TRBV6-1|TRBJ1-2
CASSEAPGGGYTF
TGTGCCAGCAGTGAAGCGCCCGGGGGGGGCTACACCTTC
>TRBD1|-|TRBV29-1|TRBJ2-7
CSVSDRGLPYEQYF
TGCAGCGTTTCTGACAGGGGTTTACCCTACGAGCAGTACTTC
>TRBD1|-|TRBV7-2|TRBJ1-4
CASSFAGAGGEKLFF
TGTGCCAGCAGCTTCGCCGGAGCAGGGGGGGAAAAACTGTTTTTT
>TRBD1|-|TRBV10-3|TRBJ1-5
CAISRQGESNQPQHF
TGTGCCATCAGCCGACAGGGAGAAAGCAATCAGCCCCAGCATTTT
>TRBD1|once|TRBV9|TRBJ2-7
CASSPGQGGVGEQYF
TGTGCCAGCAGCCCGGGACAGGGAGGAGTGGGCGAGCAGTACTTC
>TRBD2|-|TRBV5-1|TRBJ2-5
CASSLAGGDQETQYF
TGCGCCAGCAGCTTGGCCGGGGGGGACCAAGAGACCCAGTACTTC
>-|-|TRBV2|TRBJ2-6
CASSARDSGSGANVLTF
TGTGCCAGCAGTGCAAGGGACTCAGGCTCTGGGGCCAACGTCCTGACTTTC
>-|few|TRBV7-8|TRBJ2-2
CASSPYGELFF
TGTGCCAGCAGCCCGTACGGGGAGCTGTTTTTT
>TRBD1|-|TRBV27|TRBJ2-6
CASSLMWTGDLSGANVLTF
TGTGCCAGCAGTTTAATGTGGACAGGGGATTTATCTGGGGCCAACGTCCTGACTTTC
>TRBD1|-|TRBV7-2|TRBJ1-6
CASSLAFGTGHNSPLHF
TGTGCCAGCAGCTTAGCGTTCGGGACAGGGCATAATTCACCCCTCCACTTT
>-|-|TRBV4-1|TRBJ2-2
CASSQVTRGELFF
TGCGCCAGCAGCCAAGTAACCAGGGGGGAGCTGTTTTTT
>-|-|TRBV9|TRBJ1-1
CASSQNRAPTPPTEAFF
TGTGCCAGCAGCCAAAACAGGGCTCCAACACCCCCCACTGAAGCTTTCTTT
>TRBD1|-|TRBV9|TRBJ1-2
CASSVATGENYGYTF
TGTGCCAGCAGCGTAGCTACAGGGGAGAACTATGGCTACACCTTC
>-|once|TRBV20-1|TRBJ1-2
CSAGAYGYTF
TGCAGTGCGGGGGCCTATGGCTACACCTTC
>-|once|TRBV6-5|TRBJ1-1
CASSYRAGQGNTEAFF
TGTGCCAGCAGTTACCGGGCGGGGCAGGGCAACACTGAAGCTTTCTTT
>-|-|TRBV5-1|TRBJ2-1
CASSLDLLRGGHNEQFF
TGCGCCAGCAGCTTGGATCTCTTGAGGGGGGGCCACAATGAGCAGTTCTTC
>-|-|TRBV9|TRBJ2-1
CASSVEGNEQFF
TGTGCCAGCAGCGTAGAGGGGAATGAGCAGTTCTTC
>TRBD1|-|TRBV11-3|TRBJ1-1
CASRGQGGEAFF
TGTGCCAGCAGAGGACAGGGTGGTGAAGCTTTCTTT
>-|-|TRBV12-3/TRBV12-4|TRBJ2-2
CASRRYETGELFF
TGTGCCAGCAGGCGGTACGAAACCGGGGAGCTGTTTTTT
>TRBD2|-|TRBV5-1|TRBJ2-2
CASSLASGGNTGELFF
TGCGCCAGCAGCTTGGCCAGCGGGGGGAACACCGGGGAGCTGTTTTTT
>TRBD1|-|TRBV7-9|TRBJ1-1
CASRLNRGTEAFF
TGTGCCAGCAGACTGAACAGGGGCACTGAAGCTTTCTTT
>TRBD1|-|TRBV9|TRBJ2-7
CASSVGAGQGREQYF
TGTGCCAGCAGCGTAGGGGCGGGACAGGGTCGGGAGCAGTACTTC
>-|-|TRBV4-3|TRBJ1-3
CASSQDFRENTIYF
TGCGCCAGCAGCCAAGATTTCAGGGAAAACACCATATATTTT
>-|-|TRBV29-1|TRBJ1-1
CSTTRTGNTEAFF
TGCAGCACCACTAGGACGGGCAACACTGAAGCTTTCTTT
>-|-|TRBV21-1|TRBJ2-3
CASTSGTGGIDTQYF
TGTGCCAGCACCAGCGGGACAGGGGGCATAGATACGCAGTATTTT
>-|many|TRBV7-3|TRBJ2-1
CASSIGQNNEQFF
TGTGCCAGCAGCATTGGGCAAAACAATGAGCAGTTCTTC
>TRBD2|-|TRBV7-6|TRBJ2-3
CASSLAGGSTDTQYF
TGTGCCAGCAGCTTAGCGGGGGGGAGCACAGATACGCAGTATTTT
>TRBD1|-|TRBV2|TRBJ2-1
CATFLGQGAGNEQFF
TGTGCCACCTTCCTCGGACAGGGGGCAGGGAATGAGCAGTTCTTC
>TRBD1|-|TRBV7-9|TRBJ2-5
CASRVQGETQYF
TGTGCCAGCAGAGTACAGGGGGAGACCCAGTACTTC
>-|-|TRBV23-1|TRBJ2-7
CASPPYLPSYEQYF
TGCGCCAGCCCCCCATACTTACCCTCCTACGAGCAGTACTTC
>-|-|TRBV28|TRBJ2-7
CASSWGDYEQYF
TGTGCCAGCAGTTGGGGGGACTACGAGCAGTACTTC
>-|-|TRBV7-9|TRBJ2-7
CASSLEVGYEQYF
TGTGCCAGCAGCTTAGAGGTCGGGTACGAGCAGTACTTC
>-|-|TRBV3-1/TRBV3-2|TRBJ2-2
CASRAGPHAGELFF
TGTGCCAGCAGGGCGGGACCGCACGCCGGGGAGCTGTTTTTT
>-|-|TRBV19|TRBJ1-1
CASVLRRENTEAFF
TGTGCCAGCGTCCTAAGACGGGAGAACACTGAAGCTTTCTTT
>-|-|TRBV9|TRBJ2-7
CASSVTSTSYEQYF
TGTGCCAGCAGCGTCACCTCGACTAGCTACGAGCAGTACTTC
>TRBD1|-|TRBV5-1|TRBJ1-1
CASSVDRGGTEAFF
TGCGCCAGCAGCGTAGACAGGGGTGGCACTGAAGCTTTCTTT
>-|-|TRBV30|TRBJ1-4
CAWGLNEKLFF
TGTGCCTGGGGACTTAATGAAAAACTGTTTTTT
>-|-|TRBV18|TRBJ1-6
CASSPQGLGWSYNSPLHF
TGTGCCAGCTCACCTCAGGGTTTGGGTTGGTCCTATAATTCACCCCTCCACTTT
>-|-|TRBV7-6|TRBJ1-1
CASSQGKQNTEAFF
TGTGCCAGCAGTCAGGGAAAGCAGAACACTGAAGCTTTCTTT
>-|-|TRBV27|TRBJ2-2
CASSLGARTGNTGELFF
TGTGCCAGCAGTTTAGGTGCCCGCACGGGGAACACCGGGGAGCTGTTTTTT
>-|once|TRBV30|TRBJ2-7
CAWSVLDYPAYEQYF
TGTGCCTGGAGTGTCTTGGACTACCCAGCCTACGAGCAGTACTTC